The clone carrying this T cell receptor beta chain was observed many times. This entry is derived from a study of Graves' ophthalmopathy and Graves' hyperthyroidism. Researchers took RNA transcripts and amplified TCR beta CDR3 regions from them. The workflow started with a first-round RT-PCR run with HTBI primers and then moved on to a second-round multiplex PCR. MiXCR was run by TCRdb on the multiplex PCR reads, yielding one entry per CDR3 protein. This table holds more than 300,000 distinct CDR3 sequences, 15% found once. What was sequenced was peripheral blood. The clonotype originates from a woman aged 18-30 years with stable Graves' hyperthyroidism.

CDR3 nucleotide sequence: TGTGCCAGCAGCGGACCGCTCTCCTATAATTCACCCCTCCACTTT. This sequence encodes CASSGPLSYNSPLHF. The J gene is TRBJ1-6, the V gene TRBV12-3 or TRBV12-4; unclear D gene. Deletions cut 6 bases from V and 0 bases from J, with 9 bases between. The CDR3 covers 15 residues.